These T cell receptor beta chains were read from a single sample in a study of blood T cell repertoires in COVID-19. Profiled with immunoSEQ multiplex PCR; TCRdb holds only in-frame clones, not every one. The table records fewer than 65,000 clones, 70% to 85% of them present only once. The specimen was peripheral blood. The receptors come from a man between 60 and 70 years old with acute or convalescent COVID-19. Each CDR3 is given with its conserved first and last residue. D genes are given only for firm matches. Not all rows give a size; the values are once, few, many and, for expanded clones, a class.

CDR3aa,CDR3nt,abundance,d_gene,j_gene,v_gene,len
CASSEGQGLDTQYF,TGTGCCAGCAGTGAGGGACAGGGGTTAGATACGCAGTATTTT,once,TRBD1,TRBJ2-3,TRBV2,14
CASRANSGADYGYTF,TGCGCCAGCAGGGCAAATTCAGGGGCGGACTATGGCTACACCTTC,few,NA,TRBJ1-2,TRBV5-1,15
CASSSPSGRGSGEQYF,TGTGCCAGCAGTTCCCCGAGCGGGAGGGGCTCGGGGGAGCAGTACTTC,NA,TRBD2,TRBJ2-7,TRBV27,16
CAIGGFSGNTIYF,TGTGCCATCGGCGGGTTCTCTGGAAACACCATATATTTT,NA,NA,TRBJ1-3,TRBV10-3,13
CATCGVSIMNTEAFF,TGTGCCACGTGCGGGGTCTCCATTATGAACACTGAAGCTTTCTTT,once,NA,TRBJ1-1,TRBV19,15
CASSARLAADTQYF,TGTGCCAGCAGCGCTCGACTAGCCGCAGATACGCAGTATTTT,NA,TRBD2,TRBJ2-3,TRBV7-2,14
CASSTTGSDGYTF,TGTGCCAGCAGTACGACAGGTTCTGATGGCTACACCTTC,NA,NA,TRBJ1-2,TRBV6-2/TRBV6-3,13
CAISESTGNTEAFF,TGTGCCATCAGTGAGTCGACGGGGAACACTGAAGCTTTCTTT,NA,NA,TRBJ1-1,TRBV10-3,14
CASSLLAGFEDTQYF,TGTGCCAGCAGCTTACTAGCGGGGTTTGAAGATACGCAGTATTTT,once,TRBD2,TRBJ2-3,TRBV7-2,15
CASRIATGGETQYF,TGTGCCAGCAGGATTGCAACAGGGGGGGAGACCCAGTACTTC,once,TRBD1,TRBJ2-5,TRBV6-5,14
CASGLGEAYNSPLHF,TGTGCTAGTGGTTTGGGGGAGGCCTATAATTCACCCCTCCACTTT,once,NA,TRBJ1-6,TRBV12-5,15
CASGLGTGSSPLHF,TGTGCTAGTGGCCTAGGTACAGGGTCCTCACCCCTCCACTTT,NA,NA,TRBJ1-6,TRBV12-5,14
CASRRPQGAHQAYTF,TGTGCCAGCAGACGCCCCCAGGGGGCGCATCAAGCCTACACCTTC,NA,TRBD1,TRBJ1-2,TRBV2,15
CASSHKGIGAVDEQYF,TGTGCCAGCAGCCACAAGGGGATAGGGGCTGTCGACGAGCAGTACTTC,NA,NA,TRBJ2-7,TRBV5-6,16
CASSGAGGFNEQFF,TGTGCCAGCAGTGGAGCGGGGGGTTTCAATGAGCAGTTCTTC,NA,TRBD2,TRBJ2-1,TRBV6-6,14
CSAQANYGYTF,TGCAGCGCCCAGGCTAACTATGGCTACACCTTC,NA,NA,TRBJ1-2,TRBV29-1,11
CASSLGAATGELFF,TGTGCCAGCAGCTTAGGGGCGGCTACCGGGGAGCTGTTTTTT,once,NA,TRBJ2-2,TRBV7-3,14
CASSFIDRGEKTEAFF,TGTGCCAGCAGTTTCATCGACAGGGGAGAAAAGACTGAAGCTTTCTTT,once,TRBD1,TRBJ1-1,TRBV27,16
CASSLTGGLSYNEQFF,TGTGCCAGCAGCTTAACAGGGGGACTATCATACAATGAGCAGTTCTTC,NA,NA,TRBJ2-1,TRBV7-3,16
CASSSRVAGGLDEQFF,TGTGCCAGCAGTTCCAGGGTAGCGGGGGGGTTGGATGAGCAGTTCTTC,few,TRBD2,TRBJ2-1,TRBV2,16
CASSLGTGGYQPQHF,TGCGCCAGCAGCTTGGGGACAGGGGGCTATCAGCCCCAGCATTTT,NA,TRBD1,TRBJ1-5,TRBV5-1,15
CASSLERHKETQYF,TGTGCCAGCAGCTTAGAACGACATAAAGAGACCCAGTACTTC,NA,NA,TRBJ2-5,TRBV7-9,14
CASRQHNSPLHF,TGTGCCAGCAGACAGCATAATTCACCCCTCCACTTT,NA,NA,TRBJ1-6,TRBV25-1,12